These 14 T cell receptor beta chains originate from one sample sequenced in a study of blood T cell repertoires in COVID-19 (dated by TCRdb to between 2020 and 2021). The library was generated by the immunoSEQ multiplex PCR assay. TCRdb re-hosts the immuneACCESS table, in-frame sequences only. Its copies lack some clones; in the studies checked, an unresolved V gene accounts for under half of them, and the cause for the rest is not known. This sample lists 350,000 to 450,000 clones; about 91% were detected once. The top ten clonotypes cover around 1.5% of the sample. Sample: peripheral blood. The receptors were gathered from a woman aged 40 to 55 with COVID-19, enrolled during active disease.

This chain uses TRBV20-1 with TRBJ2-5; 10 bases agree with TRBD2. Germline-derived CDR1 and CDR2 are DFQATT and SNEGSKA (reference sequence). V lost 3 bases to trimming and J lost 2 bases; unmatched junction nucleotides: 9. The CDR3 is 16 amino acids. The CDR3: CSASPIAGGKQETQYF. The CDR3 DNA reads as TGCAGTGCTAGTCCGATAGCGGGGGGCAAACAAGAGACCCAGTACTTC.

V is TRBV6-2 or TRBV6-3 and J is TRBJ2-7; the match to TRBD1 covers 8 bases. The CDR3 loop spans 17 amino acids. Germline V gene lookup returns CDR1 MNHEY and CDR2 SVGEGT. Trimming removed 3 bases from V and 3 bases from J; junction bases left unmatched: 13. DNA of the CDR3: TGTGCCAGCAGTTATGGGACAGGTACCAACTCGGTCTACGAGCAGTACTTC. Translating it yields CASSYGTGTNSVYEQYF.

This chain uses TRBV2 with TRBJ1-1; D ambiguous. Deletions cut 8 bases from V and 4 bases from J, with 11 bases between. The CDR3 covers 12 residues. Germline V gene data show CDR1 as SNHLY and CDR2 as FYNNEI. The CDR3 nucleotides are TGTGCCAGCGTTAGAGTGAGCACTGAAGCTTTCTTT. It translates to CASVRVSTEAFF.

The CDR3 DNA reads TGTGCCAGCAGCTCCCCCCAAAGCGGGTTTCAAGAGACCCAGTACTTC. This codes for CASSSPQSGFQETQYF. V usage is TRBV7-6 and J usage is TRBJ2-5; possible D gene TRBD2, 6 bases. The V gene lost 4 bases and the J gene lost 2 bases, with 17 bases spanning the gap. The CDR3 is made up of 16 amino acids. CDR1 and CDR2 from the germline V gene are SGHVS and FNYEAQ.

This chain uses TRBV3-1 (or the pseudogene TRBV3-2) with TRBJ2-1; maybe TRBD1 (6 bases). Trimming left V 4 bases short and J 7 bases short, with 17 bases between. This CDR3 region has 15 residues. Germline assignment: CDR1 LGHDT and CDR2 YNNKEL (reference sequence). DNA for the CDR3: TGTGCCAGCAGCCCCTGGACAGTGGGAAGAAATGAGCAGTTCTTC. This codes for CASSPWTVGRNEQFF.

The CDR3, as DNA: TGCGCCAGCAGTCAATCTTTCACTGGACAGGGGGATGGAAAGACCCAGTACTTC. It translates to CASSQSFTGQGDGKTQYF. This chain uses TRBV23-1 with TRBJ2-5; the match to TRBD1 covers 10 bases. TRBV23-1 qualifies as an ORF whose function is uncertain. This CDR3 comprises 18 residues. V shed 0 bases and J 6 bases; nucleotides not matched to a gene: 13.

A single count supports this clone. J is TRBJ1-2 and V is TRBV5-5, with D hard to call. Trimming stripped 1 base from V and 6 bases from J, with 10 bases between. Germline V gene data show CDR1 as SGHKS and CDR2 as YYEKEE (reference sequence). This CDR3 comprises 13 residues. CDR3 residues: CASSLLIGDGYTF. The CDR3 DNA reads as TGTGCCAGCAGCTTGCTAATCGGGGATGGCTACACCTTC.

The CDR3 region has the DNA TGCGCCAGCAGCCAAGTACTAGGACTAGGCACGCAGTATTTT. Translating gives CASSQVLGLGTQYF. The rearrangement uses TRBV4-1 and TRBJ2-3; 7 positions match TRBD2. The germline V gene encodes CDR1 MGHRA and CDR2 YSYEKL. CDR3 length equals 14 residues. V lost 1 base, J lost 9 bases, and 7 bases stayed unmatched.

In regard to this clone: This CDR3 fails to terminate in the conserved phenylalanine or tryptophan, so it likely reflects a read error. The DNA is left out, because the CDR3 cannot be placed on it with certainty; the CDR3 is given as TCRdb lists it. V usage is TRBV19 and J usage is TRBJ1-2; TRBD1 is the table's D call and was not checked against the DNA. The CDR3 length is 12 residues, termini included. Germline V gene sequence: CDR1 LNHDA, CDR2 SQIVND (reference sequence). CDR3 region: CASSSKPGQEVR.

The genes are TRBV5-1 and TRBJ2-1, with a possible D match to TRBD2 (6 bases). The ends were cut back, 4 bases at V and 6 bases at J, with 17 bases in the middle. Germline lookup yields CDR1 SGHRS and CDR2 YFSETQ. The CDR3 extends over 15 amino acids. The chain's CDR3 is CASSAGGLSFNEQFF. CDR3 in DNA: TGCGCCAGCAGCGCCGGGGGACTGAGTTTCAATGAGCAGTTCTTC.

CDR3 loop: CASGLVKADRVREKLFF. In DNA form, the CDR3 reads TGTGCTAGTGGTTTGGTAAAGGCCGACAGGGTCAGGGAAAAACTGTTTTTT. The chain has TRBV12-5 and TRBJ1-4; 7 nucleotides agree with TRBD1. Germline CDR1 LGHNT, CDR2 FRNRAP. J was trimmed by 8 bases and V by 0 bases; bases with no gene match: 12. This CDR3 comprises 17 residues.

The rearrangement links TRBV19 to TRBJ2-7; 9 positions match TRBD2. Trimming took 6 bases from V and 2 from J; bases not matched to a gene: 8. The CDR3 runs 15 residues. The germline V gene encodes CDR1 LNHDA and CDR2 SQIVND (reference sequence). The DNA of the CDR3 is TGTGCCAGTAGCCACGTGACTAGCGGTACCTACGAGCAGTACTTC. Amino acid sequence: CASSHVTSGTYEQYF. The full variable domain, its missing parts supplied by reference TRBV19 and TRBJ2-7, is DGGITQSPKYLFRKEGQNVTLSCEQNLNHDAMYWYRQDPGQGLRLIYYSQIVNDFQKGDIAEGYSVSREKKESFPLTVTSAQKNPTAFYLCASSHVTSGTYEQYFGPGTRLTVT.

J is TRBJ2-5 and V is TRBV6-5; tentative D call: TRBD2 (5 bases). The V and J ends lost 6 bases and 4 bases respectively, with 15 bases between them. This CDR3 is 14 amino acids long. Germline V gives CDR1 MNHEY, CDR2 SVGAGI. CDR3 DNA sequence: TGTGCCAGCAGCGCGGGCCATCTGGGAGAGACCCAGTACTTC. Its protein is CASSAGHLGETQYF.

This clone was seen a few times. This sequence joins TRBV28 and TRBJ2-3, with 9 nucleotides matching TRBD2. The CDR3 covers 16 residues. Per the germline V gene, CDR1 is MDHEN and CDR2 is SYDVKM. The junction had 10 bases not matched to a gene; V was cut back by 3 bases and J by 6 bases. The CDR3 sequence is CASSFGAGGQYDTQYF. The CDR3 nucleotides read TGTGCCAGCAGTTTCGGGGCGGGGGGGCAGTACGATACGCAGTATTTT.